This T cell receptor (beta chain) was sequenced in a study of blood T cells in healthy people across ages. V lost 2 bases, J lost 2 bases, and 4 bases lay in between. There are 12 residues in the CDR3. Per the germline V gene, CDR1 is SEHNR and CDR2 is FQNEAQ (reference sequence). Then a second PCR, running roughly 7 to 11 cycles, was carried out with a sample-barcoded 5' primer and a J-beta primer mix. Every molecule of cDNA carried a tag from a template-switch adaptor with 12 random nucleotides. There were at least 3 million CDR3-containing paired-end reads obtained from each sample. MiXCR, applied by TCRdb to the 5' RACE reads, yields one record per CDR3 protein. This table has about 640,000 distinct CDR3 sequences, roughly three fifths appearing once. This clonotype was observed at least ten times. Roughly 9.2 milliliters was the volume of peripheral blood drawn from each donor. Isolation yielded PBMCs, at least 6.5 million per sample, in every case.

This receptor was obtained from a man aged 55 to 70 in good health. The sequenced material came from blood. The rearrangement uses TRBV7-9 and TRBJ2-7; D gene ambiguous. CDR3 amino acids: CASSLSPYEQYF. The DNA of the CDR3 is TGTGCCAGCAGCTTATCCCCCTACGAGCAGTACTTC.